This entry describes one T cell receptor beta chain. The sample comes from a study of blood T cell repertoires in COVID-19. As processed by the authors: Reference gene primers were amplified, and this amplification served to estimate nucleated cell counts. Data came from immunoSEQ multiplex PCR; TCRdb stores just in-frame clones and leaves some out. The DNA was the basis for D and trimming; V, J and clone size are from that table. The sample shows about 140,000 clones, approximately 84% of them seen only once. The germline V and J ends were trimmed by 10 bases and 8 bases, with 18 bases remaining between them. Germline V gene data show CDR1 as MNHEY and CDR2 as SVGAGI. The CDR3 totals 14 residues. All enrollees were about 18 to 89 years old and from 20 to 30 US areas.

The clonotype originates from a woman in her forties or fifties with acute COVID-19. Sample: PBMCs or T cells enriched from blood (not recorded which). J is TRBJ1-6 and V is TRBV6-5; no clear D. The CDR3 is CANQEQRFDSPLHF. The CDR3 DNA follows: TGTGCCAACCAGGAGCAGCGGTTCGATTCACCCCTCCACTTT.